The sequence of this TCR beta chain was determined in a study of prognosis after radiotherapy for stage I lung cancer. CDR3 length: 13 amino acids. Germline CDR1 is MGHDK and CDR2 is SYGVNS. Trimming pared 2 bases from V and 1 base from J, leaving 5 bases between. Two-round multiplex PCR on genomic DNA was the method by which TCR beta CDR3 was amplified. Round one of PCR was performed, and it used primers specific to each TRBV and TRBJ gene. TCRdb used MiXCR to reprocess the multiplex PCR reads, holding one entry per CDR3 protein. The data show fewer than 40,000 distinct CDR3 sequences, with approximately 39% seen just once and 15% held by the top ten. About this clonotype itself: What it binds is not known.

Two separate time points each saw a draw of 6 to 6.5 milliliters of peripheral blood. Findings and caveats of the study: There was a fall in unique TCR clone counts after stereotactic body radiation therapy, median roughly 10,000 versus 7,000. Determination of whether the expanded TCR clones were tumor-specific was not performed.

The source of this sequence is a donor at least 50 years old with non-small cell lung cancer. V and J are TRBV25-1 and TRBJ2-5, with D tentatively TRBD2 (5 bases). The sequencing here drew on PBMCs, taken before or after stereotactic body radiation therapy (not recorded which). This CDR3 reads CASSEAGQETQYF. The CDR3 DNA reads TGTGCCAGCAGTGAAGCGGGCCAAGAGACCCAGTACTTC.